This record looks at one TCR beta chain sequence and its context. This specimen belongs to a study of shared clonotypes between healthy human individuals. CDR1 MNHEY and CDR2 SVGAGI come from the germline V gene. This CDR3 contains 14 residues. V was pared by 2 bases and J by 3 bases, with 8 bases between. Each donor was a Caucasian adult residing in Nashville, Tennessee. It was at deep level that the assay was run. Repertoires were generated with immunoSEQ multiplex PCR, while TCRdb's copy carries only in-frame clones and drops some. The sample consists of about 710,000 clones, about 80% of them appearing once.

The sample was memory CD4+ T cells sorted from blood. Subset specified: CD45RA-negative fraction. This chain joins TRBV6-5 and TRBJ1-5; TRBD1 is a possible D gene (5 bases). This clonotype originated in a woman in her twenties or thirties in good health. CDR3 nucleotides: TGTGCCAGCAGTTACACAGGCCCCAATCAGCCCCAGCATTTT. This codes for CASSYTGPNQPQHF.